These 16 T cell receptor beta chains were sequenced from one sample in a study of CD8 T cells in Susac syndrome. It was with random hexamers that 0.5 to 1 ug RNA was reverse transcribed. TCRdb analysed the immunoSEQ multiplex PCR reads with MiXCR anew, one entry per CDR3 protein. This sample has some 200,000 distinct CDR3 sequences, with 95% found just once. Input material: CD8+ T cells from PBMCs. All receptors come from a human donor with Susac syndrome.

The gene calls are TRBV19 and TRBJ2-1; 8 bases are shared with TRBD1. The length of the CDR3 is 12 residues. Germline V gene sequence: CDR1 LNHDA, CDR2 SQIVND (reference sequence). V gave up 4 bases and J gave up 13 bases; unmatched junction bases: 6. The CDR3 region is CASSKTGGVQFF. CDR3 nucleotide sequence: TGTGCCAGTAGTAAAACAGGGGGTGTCCAGTTCTTC.

The chain links TRBV12-3 or TRBV12-4 to TRBJ2-5; TRBD2 matches 9 bases. The CDR3 is 15 residues long. V trimming: 7 bases; J trimming: 2 bases; junction bases outside the gene matches: 8. CDR3 DNA sequence: TGTGCCAGCAAAAAAACCGCGGGGGGGCAAGAGACCCAGTACTTC. Protein product: CASKKTAGGQETQYF.

This chain connects TRBV5-1 to TRBJ1-6, with D unclear. The CDR3 totals 15 residues. Germline V gene lookup returns CDR1 SGHRS and CDR2 YFSETQ. Trimming took 0 bases from V and 6 from J, leaving 10 bases between them. For the CDR3, the DNA is TGCGCCAGCAGCTTGGAGAGCTTTACTAATTCACCCCTCCACTTT. The encoded protein is CASSLESFTNSPLHF.

The chain is built from TRBV2 and TRBJ2-7; 7 nucleotides match TRBD2. V dropped 5 bases and J dropped 5; count of bases not matched to a gene: 12. The CDR3 is made up of 15 amino acids. Germline lookup yields CDR1 SNHLY and CDR2 FYNNEI. CDR3 sequence reads: CASSQVGTTQHEQYF. For the CDR3, the DNA is TGTGCCAGCAGTCAGGTAGGGACTACCCAACACGAGCAGTACTTC.

The sample holds one count of this clonotype. CDR3 protein: CASSDRVAGDSTDTQYF. The CDR3, as DNA: TGTGCCAGCAGTGATAGGGTAGCGGGGGATAGCACAGATACGCAGTATTTT. The V and J genes are TRBV6-1 and TRBJ2-3, with 9 bases lining up with TRBD2. There are 17 residues in the CDR3. Germline-derived CDR1 and CDR2 are MNHNS and SASEGT. Trimming removed 3 bases from V and 0 bases from J; junction bases left unmatched: 7.

This chain connects TRBV20-1 to TRBJ1-5; 11 bases fit TRBD1. CDR3 size: 15 residues. Germline CDR1 reads DFQATT; CDR2 reads SNEGSKA (reference sequence). CDR3 nucleotide sequence: TGCAGCCTCAGGACAGGGGGCTGGGGAGATCAGCCCCAGCATTTT. It codes for CSLRTGGWGDQPQHF.

The chain links TRBV15 to TRBJ2-2; weak D call: TRBD2 (6 bases). CDR1 is LNHNV and CDR2 is YYDKDF in the germline V gene (reference sequence). This CDR3 region has 15 residues. Deletions cut 5 bases from V and 2 bases from J, with 12 bases between. The CDR3 loop reads CATSPGGTNTGELFF. The CDR3 region has the DNA TGTGCCACCAGCCCAGGCGGGACTAACACCGGGGAGCTGTTTTTT.

The V call is TRBV10-2, the J call TRBJ2-3; 8 nucleotides match TRBD1. Per germline, CDR1 WSHSY and CDR2 SAAADI. This CDR3 contains 15 residues. Trimming at V came to 8 bases and at J to 2 bases, leaving 9 bases not matched to a gene. The CDR3 is CASRSGGFNTDTQYF. The CDR3 bases are TGCGCCAGCCGCTCAGGGGGCTTTAACACAGATACGCAGTATTTT.

The genes are TRBV27 and TRBJ2-7, with a weak D call TRBD2 (5 bases). V lost 8 bases, J lost 3 bases, and 14 bases lay in between. Germline V gives CDR1 MNHEY, CDR2 SMNVEV (reference sequence). The CDR3 has 13 residues. In DNA, the CDR3 is TGTGCCAGCGGGTATGAGGGATACTACGAGCAGTACTTC. Protein product: CASGYEGYYEQYF.

V and J are TRBV13 and TRBJ2-1; TRBD2 is a possible D gene (5 bases). The CDR3 covers 15 residues. V was clipped by 4 bases and J by 2 bases, with 12 bases between them. CDR1 and CDR2 from the germline V gene are PRHDT and FYEKMQ (reference sequence). The CDR3 DNA is TGTGCCAGCAGCTCCTCCCCGGGAACCTACAATGAGCAGTTCTTC. It is translated as CASSSSPGTYNEQFF.

This clonotype was counted once. The chain carries TRBV5-1 and TRBJ2-2; D is unresolved. This CDR3 comprises 13 residues. V was pared by 0 bases and J by 7 bases, with 7 bases between. The germline V gene encodes CDR1 SGHRS and CDR2 YFSETQ. CDR3 region: CASSLDLDGELFF. CDR3 bases: TGCGCCAGCAGCTTGGACTTGGACGGGGAGCTGTTTTTT.

The chain employs TRBV2 and TRBJ2-3; 8 nucleotides align to TRBD2. V shed 6 bases, J shed 5 bases, and the junction held 7 bases outside the gene matches. This CDR3 is 14 amino acids long. CDR1 is SNHLY, CDR2 FYNNEI, per germline. The CDR3 spells CASRQAGVIDTQYF. Here the CDR3 DNA reads TGTGCCAGCAGGCAAGCGGGAGTTATAGATACGCAGTATTTT.

This chain uses TRBV25-1 with TRBJ1-2; no clear D gene. In germline, CDR1 is MGHDK, CDR2 SYGVNS. Trimming stripped 3 bases from V and 1 base from J, with 6 bases between. This CDR3 is 13 amino acids long. CDR3 region: CASSDKVNYGYTF. CDR3 nucleotides: TGTGCCAGCAGTGATAAAGTTAACTATGGCTACACCTTC.

The chain is built from TRBV5-6 and TRBJ1-2, with 9 bases identical to TRBD1. The trim removed 0 bases at V and 8 bases at J, leaving 2 bases unmatched. Germline assignment: CDR1 SGHDT and CDR2 YYEEEE. This CDR3 has 13 amino acids. The CDR3 protein is CASSLGDREGYTF. DNA for the CDR3: TGTGCCAGCAGCTTGGGGGACAGGGAAGGCTACACCTTC.

The chain uses TRBV5-1 and TRBJ2-5; tentatively, D is TRBD1 or TRBD2 (5 bases each). V was pared by 4 bases and J by 2 bases, with 15 bases between. Germline lookup yields CDR1 SGHRS and CDR2 YFSETQ. The CDR3 is 15 amino acids. DNA of the CDR3: TGCGCCAGCAGCCCAAACTCGGGACCACAAGAGACCCAGTACTTC. Protein sequence: CASSPNSGPQETQYF.

This clonotype appeared once. The rearrangement links TRBV6-5 to TRBJ2-1; possibly TRBD1 for D (6 bases). V lost 3 bases to trimming and J lost 8 bases, with 20 bases between them. CDR3 size: 16 residues. CDR1 MNHEY and CDR2 SVGAGI come from the germline V gene. CDR3 amino acids: CASSYYRDTGWDEQFF. The CDR3 DNA is TGTGCCAGCAGTTATTACAGGGATACCGGGTGGGATGAGCAGTTCTTC.